The source of this T cell receptor (beta chain) is a study of CD8 T cells in Susac syndrome. The V gene lost 7 bases and the J gene lost 5 bases, with 18 bases spanning the gap. Germline values: CDR1 MNHEY, CDR2 SVGEGT. The CDR3 runs 15 residues. The RNA input was roughly 0.45 to 1 ug, and it was reverse transcribed with random hexamers. One entry per CDR3 protein, called by TCRdb with MiXCR from the immunoSEQ multiplex PCR reads. The data hold 75,000 to 95,000 distinct CDR3 sequences, with under 95% observed a single time. The sequence was collected from a human donor with Susac syndrome. V gene TRBV6-2 or TRBV6-3 combines with J gene TRBJ2-1, with D perhaps assigned TRBD1 or TRBD2 (6 bases each). Input material: CD8+ T cells from PBMCs. The CDR3 here is CASNPGGGFNNEQFF. The CDR3 coding sequence is TGTGCCAGCAACCCAGGAGGGGGATTTAACAATGAGCAGTTCTTC.